Presented here are 20 T cell receptor beta chains from one specimen sequenced in a study of blood T cell repertoires in COVID-19. The repertoire was sequenced with immunoSEQ multiplex PCR; TCRdb's copy has only in-frame clones and lacks some. Here the sample spans 390,000 or so clones, roughly 89% being singletons. The sample comprised peripheral blood. The receptor source for this set is a man between 18 and 35 years old with active or convalescent COVID-19.

The chain links TRBV4-1 to TRBJ1-3; D is possibly TRBD1 (6 bases). Germline V gene sequence: CDR1 MGHRA, CDR2 YSYEKL. CDR3 size: 16 residues. V was cut by 1 base and J by 0 bases, with 10 bases left in between. This CDR3 reads CASSQGTESSGNTIYF. In nucleotides, the CDR3 is TGCGCCAGCAGCCAAGGGACAGAAAGCTCTGGAAACACCATATATTTT.

The table lists this clone with a count of one. V and J are TRBV7-2 and TRBJ1-2; D gene uncertain. This CDR3 is 13 amino acids long. The V gene lost 6 bases and the J gene lost 7 bases, with 15 bases spanning the gap. Germline loops: CDR1 SGHTA, CDR2 FQGNSA. This CDR3 is CASSSLVGSGYTF. For the CDR3, the DNA is TGTGCCAGCAGTTCCCTGGTGGGCAGTGGCTACACCTTC.

This clone has a handful of counts. The V gene is TRBV4-3, the J gene TRBJ2-3; 9 nucleotides align to TRBD2. Germline V gene sequence: CDR1 LGHNA, CDR2 YSLEER. This CDR3 is built from 17 residues. V was pared by 0 bases and J by 4 bases, with 8 bases of the junction left unmatched. CDR3 amino acids: CASSQERAGGPSDTQYF. CDR3 nucleotide sequence: TGCGCCAGCAGCCAAGAAAGGGCGGGAGGGCCGTCAGATACGCAGTATTTT.

This chain uses TRBV6-5 with TRBJ2-7; tentatively, D is TRBD1 (6 bases). The CDR3 sequence is 14 residues long. The V and J ends lost 7 bases and 2 bases respectively, with 15 bases between them. Germline V CDR1 and CDR2: MNHEY, SVGAGI. The CDR3 coding sequence is TGTGCCAGCAAAGGGACAACAACCCCCTACGAGCAGTACTTC. Residues: CASKGTTTPYEQYF.

This chain uses TRBV10-3 with TRBJ2-7, with D unresolved. The CDR3 covers 14 residues. V shed 8 bases and J shed 1 base, with 15 bases lying between them. Per the germline V gene, CDR1 is ENHRY and CDR2 is SYGVKD. The CDR3 region has the DNA TGTGCCATCCAAAAATCATTAGCTTCCTACGAGCAGTACTTC. Its translation is CAIQKSLASYEQYF.

V and J are TRBV13 and TRBJ1-6; no clear D gene. The CDR3 has 13 amino acids. V dropped 0 bases and J dropped 8 bases, with 5 bases sitting between them. The germline V gene encodes CDR1 PRHDT and CDR2 FYEKMQ (reference sequence). The CDR3 reads CASSLGPYSPLHF. CDR3 sequence (DNA): TGTGCCAGCAGCTTAGGCCCGTATTCACCCCTCCACTTT.

This chain joins TRBV28 and TRBJ1-1; 7 bases match TRBD1. Germline trimming cut 0 bases from V and 5 bases from J; bases unmatched to any gene: 6. Germline CDR1 reads MDHEN; CDR2 reads SYDVKM. This CDR3 is 15 amino acids long. The CDR3 nucleotides are TGTGCCAGCAGTTTATGGGAGGGGGCAAAAACTGAAGCTTTCTTT. It encodes CASSLWEGAKTEAFF.

CDR3: CASSLYTGAGGYTF. CDR3 DNA: TGCGCCAGCAGCCTATATACAGGGGCCGGTGGCTACACCTTC. This chain connects TRBV4-3 to TRBJ1-2; 7 nucleotides line up with TRBD1. Looked up from germline, CDR1 is LGHNA and CDR2 is YSLEER. With V trimmed by 4 bases and J by 7 bases, 9 bases remained unmatched. This CDR3 has 14 residues.

This clone was seen only once. This rearrangement joins TRBV27 to TRBJ1-1; D may be TRBD1 (5 bases). V lost 1 base, J lost 6 bases, and 9 bases lay in between. The CDR3 runs 13 residues. Germline CDR1 is MNHEY and CDR2 is SMNVEV (reference sequence). CDR3 bases: TGTGCCAGCAGTTTATGGAGGGGATCTGAAGCTTTCTTT. Translating it yields CASSLWRGSEAFF.

V gene TRBV7-8 combines with J gene TRBJ1-4; the D gene is possibly TRBD1 (5 bases). The CDR3 contains 16 residues. Trimming removed 5 bases at V and 5 bases at J, with 18 bases between. CDR1 SGHVS and CDR2 FQNEAQ come from the germline V gene. CDR3 in DNA: TGTGCCAGCAGCCCACGGGGGGGTCGGGGGAATGAAAAACTGTTTTTT. Residues: CASSPRGGRGNEKLFF.

This clone was counted only a few times. This sequence joins TRBV9 and TRBJ1-2, with 10 nucleotides matching TRBD1. The trim removed 5 bases at V and 2 bases at J, leaving 0 bases unmatched. The CDR3 is 13 amino acids. Looked up from germline, CDR1 is SGDLS and CDR2 is YYNGEE. The CDR3 sequence is CASRGQGNYGYTF. CDR3 in DNA: TGTGCCAGCAGGGGACAGGGGAACTATGGCTACACCTTC.

The chain links TRBV19 to TRBJ1-5, with D maybe TRBD1 (5 bases). CDR1 and CDR2 (germline): LNHDA, SQIVND (reference sequence). Trimming left V 4 bases short and J 3 bases short, with 10 bases between. This CDR3 region has 14 residues. In DNA, the CDR3 is TGTGCCAGTAGTAGTGGGGCTAACAATCAGCCCCAGCATTTT. Amino acid sequence: CASSSGANNQPQHF.

The chain is built from TRBV28 and TRBJ2-7; possibly TRBD1 for D (6 bases). CDR3 length equals 15 residues. Germline V gives CDR1 MDHEN, CDR2 SYDVKM. V lost 7 bases and J lost 3, with 19 bases in between. The CDR3 sequence is CASTAGTPKYYEQYF. CDR3 coding DNA: TGTGCCAGCACCGCCGGGACACCAAAATACTACGAGCAGTACTTC.

This clone came up once. This sequence joins TRBV4-3 and TRBJ2-1, with 15 bases identical to TRBD2. V trimming: 2 bases; J trimming: 10 bases; junction bases outside the gene matches: 3. Germline V gene lookup returns CDR1 LGHNA and CDR2 YSLEER. This CDR3 has 15 residues. The CDR3 here is CASSQKGLAGGEQFF. In nucleotides, the CDR3 is TGCGCCAGCAGCCAAAAGGGACTAGCGGGAGGCGAGCAGTTCTTC.

This chain uses TRBV7-3 with TRBJ2-5; TRBD2 might be the D (7 bases). This CDR3 spans 15 amino acids. Trimming shortened V by 0 bases and J by 4 bases, and 12 bases separated the two germline ends. In germline, CDR1 is SGHTA, CDR2 FQGTGA. The CDR3 DNA is TGTGCCAGCAGCTTAACTCCCGGGGGGCGAGAGACCCAGTACTTC. Translated: CASSLTPGGRETQYF.

The V call is TRBV6-5, the J call TRBJ2-3, with 9 bases matching TRBD2. Trimming cost V 0 bases and J 5 bases; bases outside gene matches: 6. The germline gives CDR1 MNHEY, CDR2 SVGAGI. CDR3 length: 16 amino acids. In DNA, the CDR3 is TGTGCCAGCAGTTACTCGGGCGGGAGGGCCGGAGATACGCAGTATTTT. Amino acid sequence: CASSYSGGRAGDTQYF.

This clone showed up just a few times. The gene calls are TRBV5-6 and TRBJ1-2; D is unclear. Germline V lookup: CDR1 SGHDT, CDR2 YYEEEE. This CDR3 region has 12 residues. With 1 base removed from V and 8 bases from J, the gap between germline ends came to 9 bases. The CDR3 DNA is TGTGCCAGCAGCTTGCGAACAGCCGGCTACACCTTC. Protein product: CASSLRTAGYTF. Variable domain in full (rest from reference TRBV5-6 and TRBJ1-2): DAGVTQSPTHLIKTRGQQVTLRCSPKSGHDTVSWYQQALGQGPQFIFQYYEEEERQRGNFPDRFSGHQFPNYSSELNVNALLLGDSALYLCASSLRTAGYTFGSGTRLTVV.

V and J are TRBV19 and TRBJ2-7, with 8 bases lining up with TRBD1. Germline assignment: CDR1 LNHDA and CDR2 SQIVND (reference sequence). The CDR3 is 13 residues long. J lost 3 bases, V lost 5 bases, and 3 bases had no gene match. This chain's CDR3 is CASSLTGVYEQYF. The CDR3 DNA is TGTGCCAGTAGTTTGACAGGGGTCTACGAGCAGTACTTC.

The sample holds a few counts of this clone. The V gene is TRBV2, the J gene TRBJ1-2, with 10 bases identical to TRBD1. The CDR3 extends over 13 amino acids. With V trimmed by 6 bases and J by 7 bases, 5 bases remained unmatched. The germline V gene has CDR1 SNHLY and CDR2 FYNNEI. CDR3 region: CASSPGQGTGYTF. In DNA, the CDR3 is TGTGCCAGCAGCCCGGGACAGGGGACTGGCTACACCTTC. Filled out from reference TRBV2 and TRBJ1-2, the complete variable domain reads EPEVTQTPSHQVTQMGQEVILRCVPISNHLYFYWYRQILGQKVEFLVSFYNNEISEKSEIFDDQFSVERPDGSNFTLKIRSTKLEDSAMYFCASSPGQGTGYTFGSGTRLTVV.

The chain uses TRBV29-1 and TRBJ2-7, with D maybe TRBD2 (6 bases). The germline V and J ends were trimmed by 7 bases and 0 bases, with 10 bases remaining between them. The length of the CDR3 is 12 residues. Germline loops: CDR1 SQVTM, CDR2 ANQGSEA. As DNA, the CDR3 is TGCAGCGCCCTAGCGAGCTCCTACGAGCAGTACTTC. Residues: CSALASSYEQYF.